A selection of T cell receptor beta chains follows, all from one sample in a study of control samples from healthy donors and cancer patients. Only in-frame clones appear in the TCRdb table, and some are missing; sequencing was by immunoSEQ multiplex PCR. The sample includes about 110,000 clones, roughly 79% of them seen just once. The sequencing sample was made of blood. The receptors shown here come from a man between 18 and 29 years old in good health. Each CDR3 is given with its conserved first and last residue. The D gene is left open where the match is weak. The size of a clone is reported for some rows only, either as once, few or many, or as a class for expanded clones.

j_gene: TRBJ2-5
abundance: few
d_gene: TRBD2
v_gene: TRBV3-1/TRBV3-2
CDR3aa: CASSQDIAGGPHETQYF
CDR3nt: TGTGCCAGCAGCCAAGATATAGCGGGGGGGCCGCACGAGACCCAGTACTTC

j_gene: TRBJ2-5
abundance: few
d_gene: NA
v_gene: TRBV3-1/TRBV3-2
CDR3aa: CASSIATGFYF
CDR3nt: TGTGCCAGCAGCATAGCCACAGGGTTCTACTTC

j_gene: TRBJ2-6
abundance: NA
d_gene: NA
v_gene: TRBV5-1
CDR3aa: CASSRTGTLWSGANVLTF
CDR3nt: TGCGCCAGCAGCCGTACTGGGACACTTTGGTCTGGGGCCAACGTCCTGACTTTC

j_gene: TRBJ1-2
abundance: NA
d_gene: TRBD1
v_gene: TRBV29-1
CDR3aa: CSVDAKGALYGYTF
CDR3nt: TGCAGCGTTGATGCAAAGGGGGCGCTTTATGGCTACACCTTC

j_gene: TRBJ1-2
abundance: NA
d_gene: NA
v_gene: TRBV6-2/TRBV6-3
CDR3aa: CASSYINGYTF
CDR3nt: TGTGCCAGCAGTTACATAAATGGCTACACCTTC

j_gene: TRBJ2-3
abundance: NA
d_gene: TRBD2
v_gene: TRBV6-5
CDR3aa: CASSPTSGGADTQYF
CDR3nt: TGTGCCAGCAGCCCAACTAGCGGGGGGGCAGATACGCAGTATTTT

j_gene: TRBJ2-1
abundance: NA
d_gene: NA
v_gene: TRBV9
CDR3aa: CASSVVPGLTASSYNEQFF
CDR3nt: TGTGCCAGCAGCGTAGTCCCAGGTCTAACTGCGAGCTCCTACAATGAGCAGTTCTTC

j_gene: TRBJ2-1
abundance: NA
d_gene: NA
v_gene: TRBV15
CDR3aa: CATSRDPPYSSYNEQFF
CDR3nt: TGTGCCACCAGCAGAGATCCTCCATATTCCTCCTACAATGAGCAGTTCTTC

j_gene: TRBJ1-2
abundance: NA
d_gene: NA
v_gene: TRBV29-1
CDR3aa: CSVYSGDYGYTF
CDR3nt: TGCAGCGTCTATAGTGGAGACTATGGCTACACCTTC

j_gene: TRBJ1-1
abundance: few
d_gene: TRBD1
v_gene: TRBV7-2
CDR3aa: CASSLVGTGWGGTEAFF
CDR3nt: TGTGCCAGCAGCTTAGTTGGGACAGGGTGGGGTGGCACTGAAGCTTTCTTT

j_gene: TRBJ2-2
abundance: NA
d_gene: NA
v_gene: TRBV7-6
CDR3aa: CASSLASGSRWNTGELFF
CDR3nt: TGTGCCAGCAGCTTAGCATCCGGGTCCCGTTGGAACACCGGGGAGCTGTTTTTT

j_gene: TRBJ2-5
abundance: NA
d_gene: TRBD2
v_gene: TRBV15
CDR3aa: CATSRDGSSGGRQETQYF
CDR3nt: TGTGCCACCAGCAGAGATGGGTCTAGCGGGGGCCGTCAAGAGACCCAGTACTTC

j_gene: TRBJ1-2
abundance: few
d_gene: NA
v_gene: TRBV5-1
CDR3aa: CASSTTGMAGSNYGYTF
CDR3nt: TGCGCCAGCAGCACAACAGGGATGGCAGGTTCTAACTATGGCTACACCTTC

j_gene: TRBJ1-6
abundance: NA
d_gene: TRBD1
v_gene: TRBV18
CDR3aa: CASSRDSSYNSPLHF
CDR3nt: TGTGCCAGCTCACGGGACAGCTCCTATAATTCACCCCTCCACTTT

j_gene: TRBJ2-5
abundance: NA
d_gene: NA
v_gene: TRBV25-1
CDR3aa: CASSEREETQYF
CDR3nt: TGTGCCAGCAGTGAACGAGAAGAGACCCAGTACTTC

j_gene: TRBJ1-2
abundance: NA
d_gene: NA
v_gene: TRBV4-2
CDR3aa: CASSQVSSGWSYGYTF
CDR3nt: TGTGCCAGCAGCCAAGTAAGTTCAGGCTGGTCCTATGGCTACACCTTC

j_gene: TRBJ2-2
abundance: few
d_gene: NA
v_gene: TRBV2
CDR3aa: CASRGQPTNTGELFF
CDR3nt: TGTGCCAGCAGAGGACAGCCAACGAACACCGGGGAGCTGTTTTTT

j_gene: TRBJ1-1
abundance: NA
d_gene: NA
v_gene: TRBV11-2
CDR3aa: CASSLANTEAFF
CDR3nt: TGTGCCAGCAGCCTCGCTAACACTGAAGCTTTCTTT

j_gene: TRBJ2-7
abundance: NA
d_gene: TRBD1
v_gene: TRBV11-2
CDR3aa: CASGRDRGYEQYF
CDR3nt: TGTGCCAGCGGACGGGACAGGGGCTACGAGCAGTACTTC

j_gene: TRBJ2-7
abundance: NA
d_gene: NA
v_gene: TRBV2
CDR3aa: CVSSQEITYEQYF
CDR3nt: TGTGTCAGCAGCCAGGAGATTACCTACGAGCAGTACTTC

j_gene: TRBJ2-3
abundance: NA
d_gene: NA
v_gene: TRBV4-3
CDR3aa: CASSQDVGVRGNRLVDTQYF
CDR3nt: TGCGCCAGCAGCCAAGATGTCGGAGTGAGGGGCAACCGTCTAGTAGATACGCAGTATTTT

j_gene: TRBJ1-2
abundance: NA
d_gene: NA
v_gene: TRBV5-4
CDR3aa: CASSLYRDDYGYTF
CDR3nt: TGTGCCAGCAGCTTGTACAGGGATGACTATGGCTACACCTTC

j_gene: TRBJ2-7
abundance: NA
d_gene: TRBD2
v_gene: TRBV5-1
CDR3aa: CPSSLGLAGGVDEQYF
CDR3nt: TGCCCCAGCAGCCTCGGACTCGCGGGGGGGGTAGACGAGCAGTACTTC

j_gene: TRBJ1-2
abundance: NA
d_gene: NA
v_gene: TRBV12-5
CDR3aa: CASGLVPQEENYGYTF
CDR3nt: TGTGCTAGTGGTTTGGTACCCCAGGAGGAGAACTATGGCTACACCTTC

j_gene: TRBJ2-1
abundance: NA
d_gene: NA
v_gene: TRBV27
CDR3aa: CASSLSWVDLSSYNEQFF
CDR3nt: TGTGCCAGCAGTTTAAGCTGGGTGGATTTAAGCTCCTACAATGAGCAGTTCTTC

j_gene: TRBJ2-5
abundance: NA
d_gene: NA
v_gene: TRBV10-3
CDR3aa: CAIGEAGQETQYF
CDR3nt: TGTGCCATCGGGGAAGCGGGTCAAGAGACCCAGTACTTC

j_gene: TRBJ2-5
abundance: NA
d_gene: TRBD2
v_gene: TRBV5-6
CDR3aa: CASSLKGLAGETQYF
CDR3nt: TGTGCCAGCAGCTTGAAGGGACTAGCTGGGGAGACCCAGTACTTC

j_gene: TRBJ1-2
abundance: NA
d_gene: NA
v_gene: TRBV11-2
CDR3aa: CASSPTSGSPNYGYTF
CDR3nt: TGTGCCAGCAGCCCTACCTCAGGCAGTCCTAACTATGGCTACACCTTC

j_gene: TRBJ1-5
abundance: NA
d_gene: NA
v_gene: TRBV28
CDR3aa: CASSNTGSLNQPQHF
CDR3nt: TGTGCCAGCAGTAATACAGGGTCGCTGAATCAGCCCCAGCATTTT

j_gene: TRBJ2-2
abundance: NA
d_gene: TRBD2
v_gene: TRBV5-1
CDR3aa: CASSTGLANTGELFF
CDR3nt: TGCGCCAGCAGCACGGGACTAGCCAACACCGGGGAGCTGTTTTTT

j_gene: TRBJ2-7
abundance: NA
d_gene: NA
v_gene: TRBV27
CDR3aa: CASSPGAVYEQYF
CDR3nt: TGTGCCAGCAGTCCCGGGGCCGTCTACGAGCAGTACTTC

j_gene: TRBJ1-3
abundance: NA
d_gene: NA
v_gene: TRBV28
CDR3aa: CASRVRLSGNTIYF
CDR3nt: TGTGCCAGCAGAGTAAGACTCTCTGGAAACACCATATATTTT

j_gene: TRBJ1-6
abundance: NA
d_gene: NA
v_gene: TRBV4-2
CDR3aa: CASSQENRWDSPLHF
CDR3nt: TGTGCCAGCAGCCAAGAAAACAGGTGGGATTCACCCCTCCACTTT

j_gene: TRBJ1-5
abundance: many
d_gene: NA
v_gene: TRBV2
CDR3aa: CASSEERINQPQHF
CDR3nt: TGTGCCAGCAGTGAAGAACGGATCAATCAGCCCCAGCATTTT

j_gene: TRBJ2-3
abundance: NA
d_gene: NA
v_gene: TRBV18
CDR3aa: CASSLSAGRETDTQYF
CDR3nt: TGTGCCAGCTCCCTCTCGGCGGGACGGGAGACAGATACGCAGTATTTT

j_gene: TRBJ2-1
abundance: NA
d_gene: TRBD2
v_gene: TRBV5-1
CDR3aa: CASSLGGAGGNEQFF
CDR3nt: TGCGCCAGCAGTCTCGGCGGGGCGGGGGGCAATGAGCAGTTCTTC

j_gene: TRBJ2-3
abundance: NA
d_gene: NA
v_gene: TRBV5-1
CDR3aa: CASSLPSGFPTDTQYF
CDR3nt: TGCGCCAGCAGCTTGCCGTCGGGGTTTCCCACAGATACGCAGTATTTT

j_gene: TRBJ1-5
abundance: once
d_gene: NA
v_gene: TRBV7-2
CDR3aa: CASSPTSWQPQHF
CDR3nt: TGTGCCAGCAGCCCTACCTCCTGGCAGCCCCAGCATTTT

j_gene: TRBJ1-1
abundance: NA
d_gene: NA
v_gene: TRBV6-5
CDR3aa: CASINRATEAFF
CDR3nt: TGTGCCAGCATCAACAGGGCCACTGAAGCTTTCTTT

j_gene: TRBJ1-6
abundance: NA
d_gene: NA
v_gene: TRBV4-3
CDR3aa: CASSQDLNNSPLHF
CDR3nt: TGCGCCAGCAGCCAAGATCTTAATAATTCACCCCTCCACTTT

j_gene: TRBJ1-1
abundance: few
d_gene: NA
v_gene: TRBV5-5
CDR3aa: CASIRGGYGTEAFF
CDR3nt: TGTGCCAGCATCCGAGGTGGGTATGGCACTGAAGCTTTCTTT

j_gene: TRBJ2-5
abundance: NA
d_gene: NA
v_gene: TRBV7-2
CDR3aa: CASSLAGYQETQYF
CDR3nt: TGTGCCAGCAGCTTAGCGGGATACCAAGAGACCCAGTACTTC